The source of this T cell receptor (beta chain) is a study of blood T cell repertoires in COVID-19. There are 14 residues in the CDR3. V lost 4 bases and J lost 3; bases outside the gene matches: 5. Germline loops: CDR1 SEHNR, CDR2 FQNEAQ (reference sequence). The assay was immunoSEQ multiplex PCR, and TCRdb's table has in-frame clones only and misses some. This table has 200,000 to 300,000 clones, about 89% appearing once. The sequence was collected from a middle-aged man who had recovered from COVID-19. The sequencing sample was made of peripheral blood. The chain uses TRBV7-9 and TRBJ2-7, with TRBD1 identical over 8 bases. The CDR3 reads CASSSRDRHYEQYF. The CDR3 bases are TGTGCCAGCAGCTCCCGGGACAGGCACTACGAGCAGTACTTC.